These 23 T cell receptor beta chains were sequenced from one sample in a study of cytomegalovirus exposure and HLA in healthy donors. The PCR had 60 Vbeta and 13 Jbeta primers. Libraries were prepared by immunoSEQ multiplex PCR; TCRdb keeps only in-frame clonotypes and omits some of them. The sample consists of hundreds of thousands of clones, 70% to 90% of them appearing once. Sequenced: PBMCs. These receptors all come from a woman between 18 and 29 years old in good health and CMV-seronegative.

The V gene is TRBV6-5, the J gene TRBJ2-5; the D is unclear. Trimming stripped 2 bases from V and 0 bases from J, with 4 bases between. The germline V gene encodes CDR1 MNHEY and CDR2 SVGAGI. There are 13 residues in the CDR3. The CDR3 coding sequence is TGTGCCAGCAGTTACACTGACCAAGAGACCCAGTACTTC. This codes for CASSYTDQETQYF.

The chain recombines TRBV4-1 with TRBJ1-5; D possibly corresponds to TRBD1 (5 bases). The V gene's germline CDR1 is MGHRA and CDR2 YSYEKL. Trimming stripped 1 base from V and 9 bases from J, with 25 bases between. The CDR3 has 18 residues. The CDR3 nucleotides read TGCGCCAGCAGCCAAGGGGAACCTCCGCGGCAGGGTCCTCGGCCCCAGCATTTT. It codes for CASSQGEPPRQGPRPQHF.

This clone was detected only once. V gene TRBV2 combines with J gene TRBJ1-5; no reliable D call. Germline CDR1 is SNHLY and CDR2 is FYNNEI. This CDR3 comprises 13 residues. V gave up 7 bases and J gave up 2 bases, with 9 bases separating them. The CDR3 DNA reads TGTGCCAGCAATTGGTTAGGCAATCAGCCCCAGCATTTT. Translated, it gives CASNWLGNQPQHF.

The rearrangement uses TRBV28 and TRBJ1-1, with D possibly TRBD1 on 6 matching bases. The CDR3 spans 13 residues. The V and J ends lost 6 bases and 1 base respectively, with 9 bases between them. CDR1 and CDR2 from the germline V gene are MDHEN and SYDVKM. CDR3 residues: CASSVTGNTEAFF. Here the CDR3 DNA reads TGTGCCAGCAGCGTGACAGGGAACACTGAAGCTTTCTTT.

This chain links TRBV5-8 with TRBJ2-7; 8 bases are shared with TRBD1. V lost 3 bases to trimming and J lost 0 bases; unmatched junction nucleotides: 8. The germline V gene has CDR1 SGHTS and CDR2 YDEGEE. The CDR3 has 16 residues. The CDR3 loop reads CASSSWTGLSSYEQYF. CDR3 DNA: TGTGCCAGCAGCTCCTGGACAGGGCTGAGCTCCTACGAGCAGTACTTC. The full variable domain, with the rest looked up from reference TRBV5-8 and TRBJ2-7, is EAGVTQSPTHLIKTRGQQATLRCSPISGHTSVYWYQQALGLGLQFLLWYDEGEERNRGNFPPRFSGRQFPNYSSELNVNALELEDSALYLCASSSWTGLSSYEQYFGPGTRLTVT.

This chain links TRBV5-6 with TRBJ2-3; TRBD2 matches 7 bases. V gave up 4 bases and J gave up 2 bases; unmatched junction bases: 7. CDR1 and CDR2 from the germline V gene are SGHDT and YYEEEE. CDR3 length equals 15 residues. The CDR3 DNA reads TGTGCCAGCAGCGGCGGGGGTGGATTCACAGATACGCAGTATTTT. Residues: CASSGGGGFTDTQYF.

The rearrangement joins TRBV25-1 to TRBJ2-2, with 7 bases lining up with TRBD1. There are 15 residues in the CDR3. With 4 bases clipped from V and 2 bases from J, the junction kept 4 bases outside the gene matches. Germline loops: CDR1 MGHDK, CDR2 SYGVNS. The CDR3 reads CASSGYRGNTGELFF. CDR3 in DNA: TGTGCCAGCAGTGGATACAGGGGAAACACCGGGGAGCTGTTTTTT.

The chain has TRBV27 and TRBJ2-7, with D perhaps matching TRBD1 (5 bases). The CDR3 is 15 residues long. V gave up 1 base and J gave up 1 base, with 11 bases separating them. CDR1 and CDR2 (germline): MNHEY, SMNVEV (reference sequence). In DNA form, the CDR3 reads TGTGCCAGCAGTTTATGGCAGGGAAGTTCCTACGAGCAGTACTTC. Translated: CASSLWQGSSYEQYF.

This chain links TRBV6-5 with TRBJ1-1, with 8 bases that match TRBD1. CDR1 and CDR2 from the germline V gene are MNHEY and SVGAGI. CDR3 size: 14 residues. Trimming removed 6 bases from V and 1 base from J; junction bases left unmatched: 4. DNA of the CDR3: TGTGCCAGCAGCCGACAGGGGAAGAACACTGAAGCTTTCTTT. This gives the protein CASSRQGKNTEAFF.

This clone was recorded only once. An end of the junction differs from the germline gene, which may be a read error. The rearrangement uses TRBV7-9 and TRBJ2-3, with 10 bases matching TRBD1. This CDR3 region has 15 residues. Germline V gene data show CDR1 as SEHNR and CDR2 as FQNEAQ (reference sequence). The CDR3 reads CSSRGQGPATDTQYF. CDR3 bases: TGTTCCAGCAGGGGACAGGGGCCAGCCACAGATACGCAGTATTTT.

The V and J genes are TRBV7-5 and TRBJ1-5; the table gives TRBD1 as D, unverified against the DNA. TRBV7-5 counts as a pseudogene. The CDR3 covers 12 residues. CDR3 sequence reads: CARSFDRIVQHF. Here the CDR3 DNA reads TGTGCCAGAAGCTTTGACAGGATCGTCCAGCATTTT.

The chain combines TRBV7-2 with TRBJ2-2; D is possibly TRBD2 (5 bases). Germline V CDR1 and CDR2: SGHTA, FQGNSA. The CDR3 sequence is 17 residues long. Trimming shortened V by 3 bases and J by 2 bases, and 16 bases separated the two germline ends. CDR3 DNA sequence: TGTGCCAGCAGCTTGACTGGGCTAGCTTTTAACACCGGGGAGCTGTTTTTT. Translation: CASSLTGLAFNTGELFF.

The table lists this clone with a count of one. The junction shows a germline mismatch at one end, possibly a read error. V usage is TRBV7-9 and J usage is TRBJ1-5; D unclear. Germline V gene data show CDR1 as SEHNR and CDR2 as FQNEAQ (reference sequence). The length of the CDR3 is 12 residues. The DNA of the CDR3 is TGTTCCAGCAGCTTAGATGAACTGCCCCAGCATTTT. Its protein is CSSSLDELPQHF.

Regarding this clone: The conserved phenylalanine or tryptophan is not found at the CDR3 terminus, so this likely reflects a read error. The V gene is TRBV27, the J gene TRBJ1-3, with 9 bases lining up with TRBD1. CDR3 length equals 15 residues. Losses at the gene ends were 6 bases for V and 2 bases for J; bases not matched to a gene: 5. CDR1 and CDR2 (germline): MNHEY, SMNVEV (reference sequence). CDR3 sequence: CASRKQGATGNTIYL. The CDR3 nucleotides are TGTGCCAGCAGAAAACAGGGGGCAACTGGAAACACCATATATCTT.

The rearrangement uses TRBV20-1 and TRBJ2-7; no definite D call. Germline V gives CDR1 DFQATT, CDR2 SNEGSKA (reference sequence). The CDR3 totals 11 residues. Trimming removed 3 bases at V and 6 bases at J, with 9 bases between. The CDR3: CSASRSSEQYF. DNA for the CDR3: TGCAGTGCTAGCCGGTCTTCCGAGCAGTACTTC.

Concerning this clone: Relative to the germline gene, one junction end is altered; a read error may explain this. V is TRBV4-1 and J is TRBJ1-6; D uncertain. CDR1 and CDR2 from the germline V gene are MGHRA and YSYEKL. This CDR3 is built from 13 residues. CDR3 residues: CASSQGSNSPLHF. The CDR3 DNA is TGCGCCAGCAGTCAAGGGAGCAATTCACCCCTCCACTTT.

The genes are TRBV7-8 and TRBJ2-7, with a weak D call TRBD1 (6 bases). V lost 5 bases and J lost 2, with 10 bases in between. CDR1 and CDR2 (germline): SGHVS, FQNEAQ. The CDR3 is 13 amino acids. As DNA, the CDR3 is TGTGCCAGCAGCCTTGGACAGCCCTACGAGCAGTACTTC. Amino acids: CASSLGQPYEQYF.

The sample holds one count of this clone. The chain employs TRBV7-9 and TRBJ1-2; possibly TRBD1 for D (6 bases). This CDR3 has 14 residues. Germline-derived CDR1 and CDR2 are SEHNR and FQNEAQ (reference sequence). V was shortened by 3 bases and J by 6 bases, with 14 bases between the two germline ends. CDR3 region: CASSLGAWVNGYTF. For the CDR3, the DNA is TGTGCCAGCAGCTTGGGGGCTTGGGTTAATGGCTACACCTTC. The full variable domain, with the rest looked up from reference TRBV7-9 and TRBJ1-2, is DTGVSQNPRHKITKRGQNVTFRCDPISEHNRLYWYRQTLGQGPEFLTYFQNEAQLEKSRLLSDRFSAERPKGSFSTLEIQRTEQGDSAMYLCASSLGAWVNGYTFGSGTRLTVV.

A note on this clone: The junction departs from germline at one end; a sequencing error may be responsible. The chain uses TRBV7-9 and TRBJ2-2, with D hard to call. The CDR3 is 17 amino acids. CDR1 and CDR2 from the germline V gene are SEHNR and FQNEAQ (reference sequence). The CDR3 here is CSSSLVIGSEDTGELFF. The CDR3 DNA follows: TGTTCCAGCAGCTTAGTAATAGGCTCAGAGGACACCGGGGAGCTGTTTTTT.

The chain recombines TRBV5-1 with TRBJ2-4, with D possibly being TRBD2 (6 bases). Trimming shortened V by 6 bases and J by 3 bases, and 22 bases separated the two germline ends. This CDR3 has 17 residues. In germline, CDR1 is SGHRS, CDR2 YFSETQ. The CDR3 bases are TGCGCCAGCACCCCAAGCCCCGGGGGTAAGGTCAAAAACATTCAGTACTTC. Protein sequence: CASTPSPGGKVKNIQYF.

The chain has TRBV30 and TRBJ2-2; 7 nucleotides line up with TRBD2. CDR3 length: 15 residues. The trim removed 1 base at V and 4 bases at J, leaving 6 bases unmatched. CDR1 is GTSNPN and CDR2 is SVGIG in the germline V gene (reference sequence). The CDR3 spells CAWSAGGRGTGELFF. The CDR3 coding sequence is TGTGCCTGGAGTGCTGGTGGGAGGGGCACCGGGGAGCTGTTTTTT.

This clone was recorded once. The CDR3 region is CASSLDEGAWNTIYF. The DNA for the CDR3 is TGTGCCAGCAGCTTAGATGAGGGGGCATGGAACACCATATATTTT. The chain links TRBV11-2 to TRBJ1-3; 7 nucleotides match TRBD1. The CDR3 length is 15 residues. Germline V gene sequence: CDR1 SGHAT, CDR2 FQNNGV. Trimming removed 0 bases from V and 7 bases from J; junction bases left unmatched: 6.

CDR3 sequence reads: CASRESTGRETQYF. In DNA form, the CDR3 reads TGTGCCAGCAGGGAATCCACAGGGCGGGAGACCCAGTACTTC. The chain is built from TRBV2 and TRBJ2-5; TRBD1 might be the D (6 bases). With 6 bases removed from V and 5 bases from J, the gap between germline ends came to 16 bases. This CDR3 spans 14 amino acids. Germline V gives CDR1 SNHLY, CDR2 FYNNEI. Full variable domain (outside the CDR3, taken from reference TRBV2 and TRBJ2-5): EPEVTQTPSHQVTQMGQEVILRCVPISNHLYFYWYRQILGQKVEFLVSFYNNEISEKSEIFDDQFSVERPDGSNFTLKIRSTKLEDSAMYFCASRESTGRETQYFGPGTRLLVL.